These 10 T cell receptor beta chains share one sample of origin, sequenced in a study of shared clonotypes between healthy human individuals (TCRdb year 2020). CD8 naive samples consisted of CD45RO-negative cells that were positively selected for CCR7, yielding a CD45RA+CCR7+ population without TemRA cells. Library method: the immunoSEQ multiplex PCR assay. TCRdb's version of the immuneACCESS table is confined to in-frame rearrangements and falls short of the full clone set. An unresolved V gene accounts for under half of the shortfall where checked; the remainder is of unknown origin. This sample has some 1,900,000 clones in its table, and over 85% of those were observed once. The ten largest clones represent approximately 1.2% of the sample. Specimen: naive CD8+ T cells sorted from blood. The cell subset or site label on this specimen signifies: CD45RA+CCR7+. The source is a man younger than 35 in good health.

Concerning this clone itself: The sample carries other DNA sequences with the same CDR3. The V and J genes are TRBV9 and TRBJ2-2; D unclear. The CDR3 length is 13 residues. Trimming stripped 3 bases from V and 0 bases from J, with 3 bases between. Per germline, CDR1 SGDLS and CDR2 YYNGEE. CDR3 nucleotide sequence: TGTGCCAGCAGCGCAACGAACACCGGGGAGCTGTTTTTT. Amino acid sequence: CASSATNTGELFF.

This chain joins TRBV7-9 and TRBJ1-1; 10 bases are a match to TRBD1. The CDR3 loop spans 15 amino acids. In germline, CDR1 is SEHNR, CDR2 FQNEAQ (reference sequence). J gave up 6 bases and V 5 bases, and 9 bases lay outside the gene matches. CDR3 in DNA: TGTGCCAGCAGCCTAACGACAGGGGGCTTTCCTGAAGCTTTCTTT. It yields the protein CASSLTTGGFPEAFF.

This chain uses TRBV5-1 with TRBJ2-2; no clear D gene. The germline CDR1 and CDR2 sequences are SGHRS and YFSETQ. V was clipped by 0 bases and J by 6 bases, with 9 bases between them. This CDR3 has 14 amino acids. Here the CDR3 DNA reads TGCGCCAGCAGCTTGGGTCAAAGGTCCGGGGAGCTGTTTTTT. Its translation: CASSLGQRSGELFF.

The genes are TRBV7-9 and TRBJ1-1; possible D gene TRBD1, 5 bases. Germline-derived CDR1 and CDR2 are SEHNR and FQNEAQ (reference sequence). The length of the CDR3 is 15 residues. Trimming pared 5 bases from V and 1 base from J, leaving 14 bases between. This CDR3 is CASSRGVGPNTEAFF. The CDR3 bases are TGTGCCAGCAGCCGCGGCGTGGGGCCGAACACTGAAGCTTTCTTT.

This clone was detected once. The chain employs TRBV29-1 and TRBJ2-7, with TRBD2 as a possible D gene (6 bases). With 4 bases removed from V and 2 bases from J, the gap between germline ends came to 12 bases. This CDR3 comprises 13 residues. Germline V CDR1 and CDR2: SQVTM, ANQGSEA. CDR3 amino acids: CSVGVTGAYEQYF. In DNA, the CDR3 is TGCAGCGTTGGGGTAACGGGAGCCTACGAGCAGTACTTC.

The rearrangement joins TRBV4-1 to TRBJ2-7; D is undetermined. CDR1 is MGHRA and CDR2 is YSYEKL in the germline V gene. CDR3 length: 15 residues. V lost 4 bases, J lost 3 bases, and 16 bases lay in between. The CDR3 is CASSPLKGQFYEQYF. CDR3 DNA sequence: TGCGCCAGCAGCCCTTTAAAGGGTCAATTCTACGAGCAGTACTTC.

This chain joins TRBV5-6 and TRBJ2-7, with TRBD2 matching over 11 bases. The CDR3 has 16 residues. CDR1 SGHDT and CDR2 YYEEEE come from the germline V gene. With V trimmed by 0 bases and J by 0 bases, 2 bases remained unmatched. The CDR3 bases are TGTGCCAGCAGCTTGGCTACTAGCGGGAGCTCCTACGAGCAGTACTTC. As protein: CASSLATSGSSYEQYF.

The DNA of the CDR3 is TGTGCCAGCACCTTACAGGGAAGTTCGGATACGCAGTATTTT. This translates into CASTLQGSSDTQYF. The V call is TRBV27, the J call TRBJ2-3; weak D call: TRBD1 (6 bases). The germline V and J ends were trimmed by 7 bases and 6 bases, with 17 bases remaining between them. This CDR3 comprises 14 residues. CDR1 MNHEY and CDR2 SMNVEV come from the germline V gene (reference sequence).

V is TRBV28 and J is TRBJ2-7; perhaps TRBD1 as D (5 bases). Germline V gene lookup returns CDR1 MDHEN and CDR2 SYDVKM. The germline V and J ends were trimmed by 4 bases and 3 bases, with 13 bases remaining between them. The CDR3 runs to 14 residues. The CDR3 loop reads CASSYATRDYEQYF. CDR3 nucleotide sequence: TGTGCCAGCAGTTACGCCACCAGGGACTACGAGCAGTACTTC.

The chain links TRBV7-9 to TRBJ2-7, with a possible D match to TRBD2 (6 bases). The CDR3 loop spans 14 amino acids. V dropped 3 bases and J dropped 5 bases, with 14 bases sitting between them. Germline-derived CDR1 and CDR2 are SEHNR and FQNEAQ (reference sequence). The CDR3 nucleotides read TGTGCCAGCAGCTTGTCACTAGCTCTCGACGAGCAGTACTTC. Translated, it gives CASSLSLALDEQYF. Full variable domain (missing parts from reference TRBV7-9 and TRBJ2-7): DTGVSQNPRHKITKRGQNVTFRCDPISEHNRLYWYRQTLGQGPEFLTYFQNEAQLEKSRLLSDRFSAERPKGSFSTLEIQRTEQGDSAMYLCASSLSLALDEQYFGPGTRLTVT.